The TCR beta chain under discussion was sequenced for a study of neurological immune-mediated disorders. CDR1 and CDR2 from the germline V gene are MNHNY and SVGAGI (reference sequence). The CDR3 loop spans 13 amino acids. With 0 bases removed from V and 7 bases from J, the gap between germline ends came to 10 bases. Input was more than 800,000 sorted T cells, either CD4+ or CD8+. This clonotype was counted many times. Antigen unknown. Findings and caveats of the study: Subjects shared no identical expanded-clone CDR3 amino acid sequences, suggesting private TCR-beta repertoires in all groups.

From 15-18 subjects, every sequencing run obtained over 180 million TCR-beta sequences. MiXCR was run by TCRdb on the 5' RACE reads, yielding one entry per CDR3 protein. There are about 38,000 distinct CDR3 sequences in the sample; approximately 4.4% occur only once, and approximately 8.7% lies in the top ten. The origin of this receptor is a man aged 18 to 30 in good health. The specimen was CD4+ T cells from blood. The chain carries TRBV6-6 and TRBJ2-7, with D unresolved. CDR3 DNA sequence: TGTGCCAGCAGTTACTCGGGCGTGTGGGAGCAGTACTTC. Translating it yields CASSYSGVWEQYF.